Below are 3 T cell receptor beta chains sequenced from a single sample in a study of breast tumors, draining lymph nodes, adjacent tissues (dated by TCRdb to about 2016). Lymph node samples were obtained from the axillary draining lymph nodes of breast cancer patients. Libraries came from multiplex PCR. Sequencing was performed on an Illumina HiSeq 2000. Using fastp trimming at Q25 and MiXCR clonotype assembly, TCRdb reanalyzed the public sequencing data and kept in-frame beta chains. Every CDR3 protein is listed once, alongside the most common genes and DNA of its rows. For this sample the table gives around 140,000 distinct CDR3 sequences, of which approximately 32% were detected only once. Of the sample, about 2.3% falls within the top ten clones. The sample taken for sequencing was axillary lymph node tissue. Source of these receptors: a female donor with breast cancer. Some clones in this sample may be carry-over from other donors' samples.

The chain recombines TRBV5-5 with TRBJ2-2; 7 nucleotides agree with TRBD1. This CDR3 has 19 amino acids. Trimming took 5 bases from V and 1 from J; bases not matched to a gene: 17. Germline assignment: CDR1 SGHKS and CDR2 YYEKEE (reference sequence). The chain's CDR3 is CASRRIVATGIRNTGELFF. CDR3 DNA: TGTGCCAGCAGACGGATCGTGGCGACAGGGATTAGGAACACCGGGGAGCTGTTTTTT.

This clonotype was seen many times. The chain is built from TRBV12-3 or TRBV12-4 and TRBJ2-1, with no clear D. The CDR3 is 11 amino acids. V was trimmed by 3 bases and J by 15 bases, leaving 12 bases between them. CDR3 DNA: TGTGCCAGCAGTTTCGGGCAGTCCCTGTTCTTC. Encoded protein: CASSFGQSLFF.

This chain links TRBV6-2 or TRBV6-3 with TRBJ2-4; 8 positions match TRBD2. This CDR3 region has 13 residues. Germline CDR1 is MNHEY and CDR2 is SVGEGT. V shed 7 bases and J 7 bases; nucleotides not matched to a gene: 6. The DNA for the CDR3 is TGTGCCAGCAACGGCGGGGGGAACAACATTCAGTACTTC. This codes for CASNGGGNNIQYF.